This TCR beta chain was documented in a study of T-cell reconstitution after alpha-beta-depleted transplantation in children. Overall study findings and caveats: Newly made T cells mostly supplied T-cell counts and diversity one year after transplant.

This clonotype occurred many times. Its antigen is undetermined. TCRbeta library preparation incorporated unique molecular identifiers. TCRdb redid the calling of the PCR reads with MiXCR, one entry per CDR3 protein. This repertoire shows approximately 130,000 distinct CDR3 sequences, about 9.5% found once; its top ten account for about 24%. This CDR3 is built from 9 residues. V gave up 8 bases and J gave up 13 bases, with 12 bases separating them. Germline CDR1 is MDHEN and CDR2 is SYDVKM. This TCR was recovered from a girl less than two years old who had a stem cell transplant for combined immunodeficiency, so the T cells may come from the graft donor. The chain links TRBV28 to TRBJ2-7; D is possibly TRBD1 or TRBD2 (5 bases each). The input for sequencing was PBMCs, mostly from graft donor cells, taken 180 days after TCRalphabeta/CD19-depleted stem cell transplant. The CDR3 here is CASGGFRYF. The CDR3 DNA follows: TGTGCCAGCGGGGGTTTCCGTTACTTC.